This is a list of T cell receptor beta chains from one sample in a study of blood T cells in healthy people across ages. TCRdb independently ran MiXCR on the 5' RACE reads; one entry per CDR3 protein. This table has 1.5 million to 2 million distinct CDR3 sequences, roughly 43% appearing once. Input material: blood. The receptors were sampled from a human donor in good health. CDR3s include the opening cysteine and the closing phenylalanine or tryptophan. The D gene is left open where the match is weak. Size tells how often a clone was seen (once, few, many) or the class of an expanded clone, and some rows leave it out.

TGTGCCAGCAGCTCAAGACTAGTGGGGGCTCGCGAGCAGTACTTC,CASSSRLVGAREQYF,TRBV7-2,.,few,TRBJ2-7,15
TGTGCCAGCGAAAAGGGTTTGGTGCTAGGCGAGCAGTACTTC,CASEKGLVLGEQYF,TRBV5-6,.,.,TRBJ2-7,14
TGCAGCGTTGGGCGGGGCGATCCAGATACGCAGTATTTT,CSVGRGDPDTQYF,TRBV29-1,.,.,TRBJ2-3,13
TGTGCCAGCAGTTACTCAAGGGGGGGGATTGGAGAGACCCAGTACTTC,CASSYSRGGIGETQYF,TRBV6-6,.,few,TRBJ2-5,16
TGTGCCAGCAGCGTAGGGACAGTTCTGAGCGAGCAGTACTTC,CASSVGTVLSEQYF,TRBV9,.,.,TRBJ2-7,14
TGCAGTGCCCCGGGACAGGGGTATGAAAAACTGTTTTTT,CSAPGQGYEKLFF,TRBV20-1,TRBD1,.,TRBJ1-4,13
TGTGCCAGCAGTAGACAGGGCAAAGGCTACACCTTC,CASSRQGKGYTF,TRBV28,TRBD1,few,TRBJ1-2,12
TGTGCCAGCAGCCGGGGGAACGAAGGCTATGGCTACACCTTC,CASSRGNEGYGYTF,TRBV6-2/TRBV6-3,.,few,TRBJ1-2,14
TGTGCCAGCAGCCAAGATTTTACTAGCGGGGGGGTAAGCTCCTACAATGAGCAGTTCTTC,CASSQDFTSGGVSSYNEQFF,TRBV4-2,TRBD2,.,TRBJ2-1,20
TGCAGGGCTTTACGAGAAGGGGATGAGCAGTTCTTC,CRALREGDEQFF,TRBV20-1,.,.,TRBJ2-1,12
TGTGCCAGCAGCTTGGGAGGACAGATGTTCTATGGCTACACCTTC,CASSLGGQMFYGYTF,TRBV5-4,.,few,TRBJ1-2,15
TGCAGTGCTAGAGATTTCGACGGATCCTACGAGCAGTACTTC,CSARDFDGSYEQYF,TRBV20-1,.,.,TRBJ2-7,14
TGTGCCAACAGTTACTCCACCGACAGGGAAGGCTTCAATGAGCAGTTCTTC,CANSYSTDREGFNEQFF,TRBV6-5,TRBD1,.,TRBJ2-1,17
TGCGCCAGCAGCCCGACCCGGGACAGCCACACAGATACGCAGTATTTT,CASSPTRDSHTDTQYF,TRBV4-3,TRBD1,few,TRBJ2-3,16
TGCAGTGTCAGTGGGTGGAGGGGACTAGGGGACAATGAGCAGTTCTTC,CSVSGWRGLGDNEQFF,TRBV20-1,TRBD2,.,TRBJ2-1,16
TGTGCCAGCAGTTTATTCAGGGGCGATCAGCCCCAGCATTTT,CASSLFRGDQPQHF,TRBV12-3/TRBV12-4,.,.,TRBJ1-5,14
TGCGCCAGCAGCCGCAGAATCGGGACAGAAAATAATTCACCCCTCCACTTT,CASSRRIGTENNSPLHF,TRBV4-3,TRBD1,.,TRBJ1-6,17
TGTGCCAGCAGCCCCCCGGGCCTTAGCAATCAGCCCCAGCATTTT,CASSPPGLSNQPQHF,TRBV7-2,.,.,TRBJ1-5,15
TGTGCCAGCATGGAGGCGGGGGGATTGAATGAGCAGTTCTTC,CASMEAGGLNEQFF,TRBV6-2/TRBV6-3,TRBD2,many,TRBJ2-1,14
TGCGCCAGCAGCTCACCCGGGACAATCGCTGGCGGGGTCAAAAACATTCAGTACTTC,CASSSPGTIAGGVKNIQYF,TRBV5-1,.,.,TRBJ2-4,19
TGTGCCAGCAGTGAATCGGGTCCGTATAATCAGCCCCAGCAGTTT,CASSESGPYNQPQQF,TRBV6-1,.,.,TRBJ1-5,15
TGTGCCAGCAGTTCTAGAATGGGAGGGGGCGCCCGAAATTATGGCTACACCTTC,CASSSRMGGGARNYGYTF,TRBV6-5,TRBD1,many,TRBJ1-2,18
TGTGCCAGCAGCGTGGGCGGCGGGGGCCGGTACAATGAGCAGTTCTTC,CASSVGGGGRYNEQFF,TRBV7-2,.,few,TRBJ2-1,16
TGTGCCAGCAGTTCATATGGGCTTGTGAACACTGAAGCTTTCTTT,CASSSYGLVNTEAFF,TRBV28,.,.,TRBJ1-1,15
TGCGCCAGCAGCCAAGATGCGGGGGGGCTGCGGGAGACCCAGTACTTC,CASSQDAGGLRETQYF,TRBV4-1,TRBD2,.,TRBJ2-5,16
TGTGCCAGCAGCGTAGGGTTACCCTACAATGAGCAGTTCTTC,CASSVGLPYNEQFF,TRBV9,.,few,TRBJ2-1,14
TGTGCCAGCTCACCAGTATCAGGTGACTATGGCTACACCTTC,CASSPVSGDYGYTF,TRBV18,.,.,TRBJ1-2,14
TGCAGTGCTCGGGTTCCGCGGGGGAGGGGATCCTACGAGCAGTACTTC,CSARVPRGRGSYEQYF,TRBV20-1,TRBD2,.,TRBJ2-7,16